The entry below describes one T cell receptor (beta chain). TCRdb's table, derived via immunoSEQ multiplex PCR, lists solely in-frame clones and lacks some. The sample holds hundreds of thousands of clones, 90% to 95% seen once. The record originates from a study of blood T cell repertoires in COVID-19. In the study overall: T cells, B-cell-depleted T cells, or PBMCs supplied cDNA or gDNA.

Germline V CDR1 and CDR2: SGHDN, FVKESK. After removal of 6 bases from V and 8 bases from J, the junction contained 12 bases not matched to a gene. The CDR3 is 16 amino acids. The TCR originated in a man aged 60 to 75 with COVID-19, enrolled during active disease. Sequences were obtained from peripheral blood. V usage is TRBV14 and J usage is TRBJ2-3, with 12 bases matching TRBD1. This chain's CDR3 is CASSQRGDRGLGTQYF. The CDR3 nucleotides are TGTGCCAGCAGTCAAAGGGGGGACAGGGGGCTAGGTACGCAGTATTTT.